The next 5 T cell receptor beta chains were all read from a single sample in a study of beta chain features in type 1 diabetes. The study reverse transcribed the entire isolated RNA, so it sequenced expressed TCRB transcripts. Clones were sequenced by immunoSEQ multiplex PCR, and TCRdb holds only the in-frame ones, with some missing. The top ten hold 1% to 1.5% of the sample, which has about 220,000 clones, roughly 11% seen once. What was sequenced was central memory CD4+ T cells from blood. These TCRs come from a man younger than 30 in good health.

This clone has a handful of counts. The V gene is TRBV14, the J gene TRBJ2-1, with 7 bases identical to TRBD2. CDR1 is SGHDN, CDR2 FVKESK, per germline. The ends lost 4 bases at V and 3 bases at J; junction bases unmatched: 9. The CDR3 is 16 residues long. CDR3 loop: CASSPFRGSFYNEQFF. Written as DNA, the CDR3 is TGTGCCAGCAGCCCATTTCGCGGGAGCTTCTACAATGAGCAGTTCTTC. Full variable domain (rest looked up from reference TRBV14 and TRBJ2-1): EAGVTQFPSHSVIEKGQTVTLRCDPISGHDNLYWYRRVMGKEIKFLLHFVKESKQDESGMPNNRFLAERTGGTYSTLKVQPAELEDSGVYFCASSPFRGSFYNEQFFGPGTRLTVL.

This sequence joins TRBV19 and TRBJ1-5; no reliable D call. There are 13 residues in the CDR3. V shed 2 bases and J shed 4 bases, with 6 bases lying between them. CDR1 LNHDA and CDR2 SQIVND come from the germline V gene (reference sequence). Written as DNA, the CDR3 is TGTGCCAGTAGTATACTGATAAATCAGCCCCAGCATTTT. It is translated as CASSILINQPQHF.

The chain carries TRBV7-8 and TRBJ2-1; the D gene is possibly TRBD2 (7 bases). V lost 5 bases to trimming and J lost 7 bases, with 15 bases between them. This CDR3 comprises 14 residues. CDR1 is SGHVS and CDR2 is FQNEAQ in the germline V gene. The CDR3 sequence is CASSRPGGGNEQFF. In DNA form, the CDR3 reads TGTGCCAGCAGCCGACCGGGGGGCGGGAATGAGCAGTTCTTC.

The CDR3 nucleotides are TGCGCCAGCAGCCCCCCGGGATCGGGGAATGAGCAGTTCTTC. Its translation is CASSPPGSGNEQFF. The chain joins TRBV5-1 to TRBJ2-1; TRBD2 might be the D (5 bases). The CDR3 has 14 residues. The germline gives CDR1 SGHRS, CDR2 YFSETQ. The V gene lost 4 bases and the J gene lost 7 bases, with 15 bases spanning the gap.

The rearrangement joins TRBV9 to TRBJ2-7; TRBD2 agrees at 7 bases. Looked up from germline, CDR1 is SGDLS and CDR2 is YYNGEE. The trim removed 0 bases at V and 4 bases at J, leaving 7 bases unmatched. The CDR3 covers 15 residues. The DNA of the CDR3 is TGTGCCAGCAGCGTAGCGCCGGGACTACAATACGAGCAGTACTTC. Translating it yields CASSVAPGLQYEQYF.